This is a list of T cell receptor beta chains from one sample in a study of T cell responses to AZD1222 COVID-19 vaccine. Some clones are missing from TCRdb's copy, which holds only in-frame ones; the method was immunoSEQ multiplex PCR. This sample has roughly 110,000 clones, with 92% found just once. Sequences were derived from peripheral blood, sampled 28 days after the second AZD1222 dose. These receptors were taken from an adult who received the AZD1222 COVID-19 vaccine. CDR3s include the opening cysteine and the closing phenylalanine or tryptophan. Each record gives: D gene, J gene, clone size, V gene, CDR3 DNA, CDR3 protein. A D gene is named only where the DNA matches it firmly. Clone size is shown for a subset of rows, as once, few, many or a class of expanded clone.

D gene: .
J gene: TRBJ1-5
clone size: once
V gene: TRBV18
CDR3 DNA: TGTGCCAGCTCACCACTGGCAGGGAGTCAGCCCCAGCATTTT
CDR3 protein: CASSPLAGSQPQHF

D gene: .
J gene: TRBJ1-3
clone size: .
V gene: TRBV19
CDR3 DNA: TGTGCCACCCTTCTTAGGGGAAGACCTGGAAACACCATATATTTT
CDR3 protein: CATLLRGRPGNTIYF

D gene: TRBD1
J gene: TRBJ2-2
clone size: .
V gene: TRBV6-5
CDR3 DNA: TGTGCCAGCAGAGGGACAGCCACTAACACCGGGGAGCTGTTTTTT
CDR3 protein: CASRGTATNTGELFF

D gene: .
J gene: TRBJ1-3
clone size: .
V gene: TRBV30
CDR3 DNA: TGTGCCTCCTCCGGTGAGCCATTCTCTGGAAACACCATATATTTT
CDR3 protein: CASSGEPFSGNTIYF

D gene: TRBD2
J gene: TRBJ2-1
clone size: .
V gene: TRBV29-1
CDR3 DNA: TGCAGCGTGGGGGGGAGAAGAGAGGGTGGAGAGCAGTTCTTC
CDR3 protein: CSVGGRREGGEQFF

D gene: TRBD1
J gene: TRBJ1-1
clone size: .
V gene: TRBV11-2
CDR3 DNA: TGTGCCAGCAGCTCACCGGACAGGGACAACACTGAAGCTTTCTTT
CDR3 protein: CASSSPDRDNTEAFF

D gene: .
J gene: TRBJ1-6
clone size: .
V gene: TRBV28
CDR3 DNA: TGTGCCAGCAGAGGAGAAGACTATAATTCACCCCTCCACTTT
CDR3 protein: CASRGEDYNSPLHF

D gene: .
J gene: TRBJ1-5
clone size: .
V gene: TRBV19
CDR3 DNA: TGTGCCAGTAGTCAAACTTATAGCAATCAGCCCCAGCATTTT
CDR3 protein: CASSQTYSNQPQHF

D gene: .
J gene: TRBJ2-1
clone size: .
V gene: TRBV28
CDR3 DNA: TGTGCCAGCAGTTTCCCCACCGCCTACAATGAGCAGTTCTTC
CDR3 protein: CASSFPTAYNEQFF

D gene: TRBD2
J gene: TRBJ2-4
clone size: once
V gene: TRBV6-5
CDR3 DNA: TGTGCCAGCAGTTACGACAGCGGGGTCAAAAACATTCAGTACTTC
CDR3 protein: CASSYDSGVKNIQYF

D gene: .
J gene: TRBJ2-3
clone size: .
V gene: TRBV6-5
CDR3 DNA: TGTGCCAGCAGTAAGAGGACAGCCCACACAGATACGCAGTATTTT
CDR3 protein: CASSKRTAHTDTQYF

D gene: TRBD2
J gene: TRBJ2-1
clone size: once
V gene: TRBV7-3
CDR3 DNA: TGTGCCAGCAGTTTTACTAGCGCGGGTGATCTGGATGAGCAGTTCTTC
CDR3 protein: CASSFTSAGDLDEQFF

D gene: TRBD1
J gene: TRBJ1-1
clone size: .
V gene: TRBV29-1
CDR3 DNA: TGCAGCGTGCGGACAGGGTTGGGAACTGAAGCTTTCTTT
CDR3 protein: CSVRTGLGTEAFF

D gene: .
J gene: TRBJ1-4
clone size: .
V gene: TRBV5-1
CDR3 DNA: TGCGCCAGCAGCTTGGGAGGGGCGAATGAAAAACTGTTTTTT
CDR3 protein: CASSLGGANEKLFF

D gene: .
J gene: TRBJ1-3
clone size: once
V gene: TRBV24-1
CDR3 DNA: TGTGCCACCAGTGATCAGCAAGGGGTTGGAAACACCATATATTTT
CDR3 protein: CATSDQQGVGNTIYF

D gene: .
J gene: TRBJ2-7
clone size: .
V gene: TRBV19
CDR3 DNA: TGTGCCAGTAGCCCGGGGCACAAGTACGAGCAGTACTTC
CDR3 protein: CASSPGHKYEQYF

D gene: TRBD2
J gene: TRBJ2-7
clone size: .
V gene: TRBV4-2
CDR3 DNA: TGTGCCAGCAGCCTTGAGATTAGCGGGGGGGTCTACGAGCAGTACTTC
CDR3 protein: CASSLEISGGVYEQYF

D gene: TRBD2
J gene: TRBJ2-1
clone size: .
V gene: TRBV2
CDR3 DNA: TGTGCCAGCAGTTTCCGCGGACTAGCGGAACCCTACAATGAGCAGTTCTTC
CDR3 protein: CASSFRGLAEPYNEQFF

D gene: TRBD1
J gene: TRBJ2-5
clone size: .
V gene: TRBV27
CDR3 DNA: TGTGCCAGCAGTTCGGGACAGGGGAGAGCGGAAGAGACCCAGTACTTC
CDR3 protein: CASSSGQGRAEETQYF

D gene: .
J gene: TRBJ2-7
clone size: .
V gene: TRBV28
CDR3 DNA: TGTGCCAGCTCCAACTCCTACGAGCAGTACTTC
CDR3 protein: CASSNSYEQYF

D gene: .
J gene: TRBJ2-1
clone size: few
V gene: TRBV19
CDR3 DNA: TGTGCCAGTAGCTCGTCGGGTCTCCGGTCCTACAATGAGCAGTTCTTC
CDR3 protein: CASSSSGLRSYNEQFF

D gene: .
J gene: TRBJ2-1
clone size: .
V gene: TRBV9
CDR3 DNA: TGTGCCAGCAGCGTAGGGGCCAGCTCCTACAATGAGCAGTTCTTC
CDR3 protein: CASSVGASSYNEQFF

D gene: .
J gene: TRBJ1-1
clone size: .
V gene: TRBV4-3
CDR3 DNA: TGCGCCAGCAGCCAAGAAAGCAGGGTCACTGAAGCTTTCTTT
CDR3 protein: CASSQESRVTEAFF

D gene: TRBD2
J gene: TRBJ2-7
clone size: .
V gene: TRBV5-1
CDR3 DNA: TGCGCCAGCAGCCCCGAAGGCGGGAGGGCCCGAGAGCAGTACTTC
CDR3 protein: CASSPEGGRAREQYF

D gene: .
J gene: TRBJ1-1
clone size: once
V gene: TRBV19
CDR3 DNA: TGTGCCAGTAGGCCGGGACAAATAATTCTTTTGAACACTGAAGCTTTCTTT
CDR3 protein: CASRPGQIILLNTEAFF

D gene: .
J gene: TRBJ2-5
clone size: .
V gene: TRBV3-1/TRBV3-2
CDR3 DNA: TGTGCCAGCAGCCACAGGGACCCGGTAAACCGAGAGACCCAGTACTTC
CDR3 protein: CASSHRDPVNRETQYF

D gene: .
J gene: TRBJ2-7
clone size: .
V gene: TRBV6-2/TRBV6-3
CDR3 DNA: TGTGCCAGCAGTTATGCGGGGCTCGAGCAGTACTTC
CDR3 protein: CASSYAGLEQYF

D gene: TRBD1
J gene: TRBJ2-7
clone size: .
V gene: TRBV19
CDR3 DNA: TGTGCCACCGCGGGACAGGGGGCCTACGAGCAGTACTTC
CDR3 protein: CATAGQGAYEQYF

D gene: .
J gene: TRBJ2-6
clone size: .
V gene: TRBV3-1/TRBV3-2
CDR3 DNA: TGTGCCAGCAGCCAACACCACCCGGGAGGGGCCAACGTCCTGACTTTC
CDR3 protein: CASSQHHPGGANVLTF

D gene: .
J gene: TRBJ2-7
clone size: once
V gene: TRBV4-1
CDR3 DNA: TGCGCCAGCAGCCAAGAGGGGTCCTTATCCTACGAGCAGTACTTC
CDR3 protein: CASSQEGSLSYEQYF